This record covers a single T cell receptor beta chain. What it recognizes is unknown. This table comes from immunoSEQ multiplex PCR, and its TCRdb copy is limited to in-frame clones, with some not included. This sample has approximately 150,000 clones; about nine tenths occur once, and the top ten carry 2.6%. This sample was included in a study of T cell responses to AZD1222 COVID-19 vaccine. Study summary: Combined were second doses at about 4 or about 12 weeks. Findings of the study overall: Spike-spanning, vaccine-associated CD4 TCRs were dominant at 160-218 and 743-854. Of the AZD1222 recipients, only 6 or 7 were seropositive at baseline. Among the donors, most were white British and more were female, and clonal diversity was possibly underestimated.

There are 14 residues in the CDR3. Germline V gene data show CDR1 as LNHDA and CDR2 as SQIVND (reference sequence). V was shortened by 3 bases and J by 3 bases, with 9 bases between the two germline ends. The source material was peripheral blood, sampled on day 0 of AZD1222 vaccination. The V call is TRBV19, the J call TRBJ1-5, with D maybe TRBD1 (5 bases). The sequence was collected from an adult in good health. CDR3: CASSMGGANQPQHF. The CDR3 bases are TGTGCCAGTAGTATGGGAGGGGCCAATCAGCCCCAGCATTTT.